This TCR beta chain was sequenced during a study of post-analysis software for immune sequencing data. Study in general: The patients showed relapsing-remitting, secondary progressive and progressive-relapsing multiple sclerosis courses. General study findings and limits: F measure clustering grouped samples strongly by preparation batch. For normalized Chao1 diversity, multiple sclerosis patients scored significantly lower than controls did.

This clonotype has a handful of counts. Its antigen is still unknown. Unique molecular identifiers were built into the TCR beta cDNA libraries. With about 0.9 to 11 million T cells as the source, 540,000 or so cDNA molecules resulted. Via MiXCR, TCRdb re-called the PCR reads, giving one row per CDR3 protein. The sample lists approximately 730,000 distinct CDR3 sequences, roughly 50% seen once, with roughly 5.2% in the top ten. Sample: blood. This clonotype was obtained from a girl aged 10 to 17 with multiple sclerosis.

The CDR3 DNA reads as TGTGCCAGCAGCCCAGGGGGCGCGGCGATCACAGATACGCAGTATTTT. This encodes CASSPGGAAITDTQYF. V and J are TRBV7-3 and TRBJ2-3; 8 positions agree with TRBD1. The CDR3 has 16 amino acids. Germline values: CDR1 SGHTA, CDR2 FQGTGA. Germline trimming cut 5 bases from V and 2 bases from J; bases unmatched to any gene: 9.